This TCR beta chain was captured by sequencing in a study of blood T cell repertoires in COVID-19 (dated by TCRdb to about 2020). Regarding the complete study: The collaborator samples originated in the United States, Italy and Spain and spanned the acute and convalescent phases of COVID-19. The material from the prospective study consisted of cDNA or gDNA derived from T cells, B-cell-depleted T cells, or PBMCs. The sample metadata nearly always contained a de-identified subject ID, COVID-19 status, age in years and sex. Samples came from the ongoing ImmuneRACE study (first 160 participants) plus 1,254 subjects from 6 global collaborators. The dataset comprised deeply sampled blood TCRbeta repertoires from subjects exposed to, actively infected with, or recovered from COVID-19. Where HLA class I and class II types were available, the types were taken from metadata supplied by the sample provider, not from assay-based typing. A freely available public database, intended as a resource for researchers studying the immune response to SARS-CoV-2, is where the repertoires were released.

TCRbeta CDR3 regions were amplified from genomic DNA by means of the immunoSEQ Assay, a bias-controlled multiplex PCR. As for the original processing: Nucleated cell counts per sample were estimated from amplification of reference gene primers within the assay. To quantify the absolute abundance of each unique TCRbeta CDR3 rearrangement, sequence reads were collapsed and filtered. For each sample, productive Simpson clonality was calculated by taking the square root of Simpson's diversity index across productive rearrangements. Entries here come from immuneACCESS through TCRdb and include only in-frame sequences with V and J called. Some clones fail to appear in such tables; in the studies checked, an unresolved V gene covers under half of the shortfall, and the cause of the remainder is unknown. V, J and clone size derive from that table, while D and trimming were established from the DNA sequence. This sample is represented by just over 250,000 clones; 84% of them were singletons. In total, the top ten clones hold around 3.9% of the sample.

This clone was observed a single time. Its antigen has not been determined. Base quality data are lacking; no much larger clone is found one base away. Trimming takes 3 bases from V and 0 bases from J, and the germline ends sit 8 bases apart. As encoded in the germline V gene, CDR1 is SQVTM while CDR2 is ANQGSEA. The CDR3 holds 13 amino acids from the cysteine to the phenylalanine. Only CDR3 DNA remains: 39 bases, in frame from the first base. General findings and caveats noted by the study authors: The quantity of clinical and demographic metadata differed by source and by participant and was supplied without curation.

Participants in the prospective study were aged about 18 to 95 years, lived in under 30 United States geographic areas, and enrolled through a virtual design. Cohort assignment in the prospective study relied on participant-reported clinical history from a screening survey and a study questionnaire. Each participant in the prospective study had whole blood, serum and a nasopharyngeal or oropharyngeal swab collected by mobile phlebotomists. Prospective study participants could optionally give additional blood draws and questionnaires over an approximately 2-month period. Blood samples from the prospective study were shipped frozen or at room temperature prior to DNA extraction.

Sequenced: PBMCs or T cells enriched from blood (not recorded which). Recombination linked TRBV29-1 to TRBJ1-2; the D gene assignment is ambiguous. The TCR originated in a man aged 25 to 45 with acute COVID-19. The DNA is as follows: TGCAGCGTTGAGGAGAGTACTAACTATGGCTACACCTTC. It is translated as CSVEESTNYGYTF.